This TCR beta chain was found in a study of CD8+CD57+ T cells in acquired aplastic anemia. The template for TCR beta VDJ and CDR3 sequence profiling was genomic DNA. In TCRdb, the reads were re-called with MiXCR into one record per CDR3 protein. The sample contains 100,000 to 150,000 distinct CDR3 sequences, almost 40% of which appear only once. V shed 4 bases and J 3 bases; nucleotides not matched to a gene: 2. Per germline, CDR1 LNHDA and CDR2 SQIVND (reference sequence). This CDR3 is 14 amino acids long. Patients selected for sequencing had displayed CD8+CD57+ cell expansion by flow cytometry. Blood samples were obtained from patients who had received no prior therapy.

The chain employs TRBV19 and TRBJ2-7; 11 bases match TRBD1. This TCR was recovered from a human donor with aplastic anemia. The sample comprised sorted CD4+, CD8+, or CD8+CD57+ T cells (not recorded which) from PBMCs. The CDR3 loop is CASSTGTGGYEQYF. Here the CDR3 DNA reads TGTGCCAGTAGTACCGGGACAGGGGGCTACGAGCAGTACTTC.